Listed here are 22 T cell receptor beta chains from one sample, sequenced in a study of blood T cell repertoires in COVID-19. The method was immunoSEQ multiplex PCR; TCRdb's version includes in-frame clones alone and lacks a portion of them. The profile shows 410,000 or so clones, around 86% of them singletons. Sequenced sample: peripheral blood. All receptors derive from a woman aged 25-40 years with active or convalescent COVID-19.

The genes are TRBV6-4 and TRBJ2-1; the match to TRBD1 covers 9 bases. The V gene's germline CDR1 is MRHNA and CDR2 SNTAGT. This CDR3 is 15 amino acids long. J gave up 4 bases and V 6 bases, and 7 bases lay outside the gene matches. CDR3 coding DNA: TGTGCCAGCAGAGGGACAGGGAGTATTTACAATGAGCAGTTCTTC. Encoded protein: CASRGTGSIYNEQFF.

The chain links TRBV5-6 to TRBJ1-1; TRBD1 is a possible D gene (6 bases). The CDR3 covers 17 residues. CDR1 is SGHDT, CDR2 YYEEEE, per germline. V lost 3 bases and J 3 bases, leaving 21 bases between the germline ends. The chain's CDR3 is CASSYINTGIKDTEAFF. The CDR3 nucleotides are TGTGCCAGCAGCTATATAAACACAGGGATCAAGGACACTGAAGCTTTCTTT. The full variable domain, in which reference TRBV5-6 and TRBJ1-1 provide the parts outside the CDR3, is DAGVTQSPTHLIKTRGQQVTLRCSPKSGHDTVSWYQQALGQGPQFIFQYYEEEERQRGNFPDRFSGHQFPNYSSELNVNALLLGDSALYLCASSYINTGIKDTEAFFGQGTRLTVV.

The table lists this clone with a count of one. The chain employs TRBV5-1 and TRBJ2-1; 9 bases align to TRBD1. Germline CDR1 is SGHRS and CDR2 is YFSETQ. V was clipped by 5 bases and J by 4 bases; unmatched bases: 10. The CDR3 spans 16 residues. The CDR3 region is CASRLGQGIAYNEQFF. Written as DNA, the CDR3 is TGCGCCAGCAGACTCGGACAGGGGATTGCGTACAATGAGCAGTTCTTC. Variable domain in full (rest from reference TRBV5-1 and TRBJ2-1): KAGVTQTPRYLIKTRGQQVTLSCSPISGHRSVSWYQQTPGQGLQFLFEYFSETQRNKGNFPGRFSGRQFSNSRSEMNVSTLELGDSALYLCASRLGQGIAYNEQFFGPGTRLTVL.

This clone was counted between two and nine times. The rearrangement links TRBV4-2 to TRBJ1-2; the match to TRBD1 covers 9 bases. The CDR3 spans 17 residues. V shed 3 bases, J shed 0 bases, and the junction held 8 bases outside the gene matches. The germline CDR1 and CDR2 sequences are LGHNA and YNFKEQ. The CDR3 protein is CASSQTGQGMANYGYTF. CDR3 nucleotides: TGTGCCAGCAGCCAGACCGGACAGGGGATGGCTAACTATGGCTACACCTTC.

The chain employs TRBV6-5 and TRBJ2-7; perhaps TRBD1 as D (6 bases). Germline assignment: CDR1 MNHEY and CDR2 SVGAGI. V was trimmed by 6 bases and J by 2 bases, leaving 17 bases between them. The CDR3 covers 15 residues. Here the CDR3 DNA reads TGTGCCAGCAGATATACTTTGACAGGAACCTACGAGCAGTACTTC. Protein sequence: CASRYTLTGTYEQYF.

The chain uses TRBV10-3 and TRBJ1-2; TRBD1 matches at 7 bases. CDR3 length equals 18 residues. The V gene's germline CDR1 is ENHRY and CDR2 SYGVKD. The junction had 13 bases not matched to a gene; V was cut back by 2 bases and J by 1 base. CDR3 sequence: CAISEAYQTGDDNYGYTF. Written as DNA, the CDR3 is TGTGCCATCAGTGAGGCGTACCAAACAGGGGATGATAACTATGGCTACACCTTC.

V usage is TRBV18 and J usage is TRBJ2-7; TRBD2 matches 9 bases. V shed 0 bases and J 2 bases; nucleotides not matched to a gene: 8. The CDR3 extends over 17 amino acids. The V gene's germline CDR1 is KGHSH and CDR2 LQKENI. The CDR3 region is CASSPPIGSGGAYEQYF. In DNA form, the CDR3 reads TGTGCCAGCTCACCACCGATAGGTAGCGGGGGTGCCTACGAGCAGTACTTC. The full variable domain, rest sourced from reference TRBV18 and TRBJ2-7, is NAGVMQNPRHLVRRRGQEARLRCSPMKGHSHVYWYRQLPEEGLKFMVYLQKENIIDESGMPKERFSAEFPKEGPSILRIQQVVRGDSAAYFCASSPPIGSGGAYEQYFGPGTRLTVT.

Only a few counts were recorded for this clone. Other DNA sequences in this sample translate to the same CDR3. The rearrangement joins TRBV2 to TRBJ2-1; TRBD1 matches 11 bases. Germline loops: CDR1 SNHLY, CDR2 FYNNEI. The CDR3 extends over 15 amino acids. The V segment lost 5 bases and the J segment 3 bases; nucleotides outside the gene matches: 3. The CDR3 region has the DNA TGTGCCAGCAGTTCCGGGACAGGGGGCTACAATGAGCAGTTCTTC. Its protein is CASSSGTGGYNEQFF.

The chain employs TRBV11-2 and TRBJ1-1, with D possibly TRBD1 on 5 matching bases. Germline values: CDR1 SGHAT, CDR2 FQNNGV. The CDR3 contains 12 residues. V was shortened by 10 bases and J by 4 bases, with 13 bases between the two germline ends. CDR3 amino acids: CATQQVVTEAFF. In DNA form, the CDR3 reads TGTGCCACCCAACAGGTAGTCACTGAAGCTTTCTTT.

The chain recombines TRBV19 with TRBJ1-2; D is uncertain. V lost 5 bases and J lost 2, with 9 bases in between. CDR3 length equals 13 residues. Germline V lookup: CDR1 LNHDA, CDR2 SQIVND (reference sequence). This CDR3 reads CASSSRGNYGYTF. CDR3 nucleotide sequence: TGTGCCAGTAGTTCCCGGGGAAACTATGGCTACACCTTC.

The chain links TRBV29-1 to TRBJ2-1, with 9 bases fitting TRBD1. The CDR3 runs to 13 residues. Germline V gene lookup returns CDR1 SQVTM and CDR2 ANQGSEA. Trimming cost V 8 bases and J 6 bases; bases outside gene matches: 8. This CDR3 is CSTPTGGGNEQFF. In DNA form, the CDR3 reads TGCAGCACCCCGACAGGGGGAGGCAATGAGCAGTTCTTC.

The sample holds a few counts of this clone. This chain connects TRBV18 to TRBJ2-1; TRBD1 agrees at 8 bases. The length of the CDR3 is 22 residues. Germline CDR1 and CDR2: KGHSH and LQKENI. V was pared by 3 bases and J by 4 bases, with 26 bases of the junction left unmatched. The CDR3 protein is CASSPPNFFGGSGRDRYNEQFF. The CDR3 bases are TGTGCCAGCTCACCCCCAAACTTCTTCGGCGGTTCTGGCCGGGACAGGTACAATGAGCAGTTCTTC.

To note about this clone: The identical CDR3 is also encoded by other nucleotide sequences in the sample. The chain has TRBV19 and TRBJ1-5; tentatively, D is TRBD1 (5 bases). The CDR3 sequence is 15 residues long. V lost 5 bases, J lost 0 bases, and 11 bases lay in between. Germline V gives CDR1 LNHDA, CDR2 SQIVND (reference sequence). The CDR3 DNA reads as TGTGCCAGTAGTCGCGGGGACTATAGCAATCAGCCCCAGCATTTT. Its protein is CASSRGDYSNQPQHF. Looking up the rest from reference TRBV19 and TRBJ1-5 gives the full variable domain: DGGITQSPKYLFRKEGQNVTLSCEQNLNHDAMYWYRQDPGQGLRLIYYSQIVNDFQKGDIAEGYSVSREKKESFPLTVTSAQKNPTAFYLCASSRGDYSNQPQHFGDGTRLSIL.

This chain connects TRBV2 to TRBJ2-1; weak D call: TRBD2 (5 bases). V lost 4 bases and J 0 bases, leaving 10 bases between the germline ends. Germline loops: CDR1 SNHLY, CDR2 FYNNEI. This CDR3 spans 15 amino acids. Here the CDR3 reads CASSVERSSYNEQFF. The CDR3 DNA is TGTGCCAGCAGTGTAGAGCGGAGCTCCTACAATGAGCAGTTCTTC.

This clone appeared a few times. The J gene is TRBJ2-7, the V gene TRBV25-1; tentatively, D is TRBD2 (5 bases). The V end was cut by 6 bases, the J end by 5 bases, with 8 bases between. The CDR3 is made up of 11 amino acids. Germline CDR1 and CDR2: MGHDK and SYGVNS. The CDR3 loop is CASRTRHEQYF. CDR3 bases: TGTGCCAGCAGAACTAGACACGAGCAGTACTTC.

V usage is TRBV30 and J usage is TRBJ2-1; no reliable D call. The CDR3 is 14 residues long. Trimming cost V 2 bases and J 1 base, with 9 bases left between them. Germline assignment: CDR1 GTSNPN and CDR2 SVGIG (reference sequence). The CDR3 region has the DNA TGTGCCTGGAGTCGTTCTGTATCCTACAATGAGCAGTTCTTC. This gives the protein CAWSRSVSYNEQFF.

This clone was seen only a few times. The rearrangement joins TRBV7-9 to TRBJ2-7, with 10 bases that match TRBD2. The CDR3 length is 15 residues. V lost 5 bases to trimming and J lost 4 bases; unmatched junction nucleotides: 8. The V gene's germline CDR1 is SEHNR and CDR2 FQNEAQ (reference sequence). The CDR3 nucleotides are TGTGCCAGCAGCGCAGTCCTAGCGGGAGCTTACGAGCAGTACTTC. Translating it yields CASSAVLAGAYEQYF.

V is TRBV6-5 and J is TRBJ2-2; the D is unclear. Germline CDR1 and CDR2: MNHEY and SVGAGI. The V and J ends lost 7 bases and 4 bases respectively, with 7 bases between them. The CDR3 consists of 12 residues. The CDR3 is CASTFGTGELFF. The CDR3 DNA follows: TGTGCCAGCACGTTCGGCACCGGGGAGCTGTTTTTT.

V usage is TRBV6-5 and J usage is TRBJ2-1; D is unresolved. Germline V gene lookup returns CDR1 MNHEY and CDR2 SVGAGI. The CDR3 covers 14 residues. Trimming left V 8 bases short and J 6 bases short, with 17 bases between. The CDR3 DNA follows: TGTGCCAGCGCCGAGCCCCCCTTGAGCAATGAGCAGTTCTTC. Protein product: CASAEPPLSNEQFF.

V usage is TRBV2 and J usage is TRBJ2-1; 7 bases match TRBD2. The junction had 8 bases not matched to a gene; V was cut back by 6 bases and J by 15 bases. The CDR3 length is 11 residues. Germline CDR1 and CDR2: SNHLY and FYNNEI. The CDR3 nucleotides read TGTGCCAGCAGCGGAGCGGGAATTCCGTTCTTC. It yields the protein CASSGAGIPFF.

J is TRBJ1-1 and V is TRBV19, with unresolved D. The CDR3 consists of 14 residues. CDR1 is LNHDA, CDR2 SQIVND, per germline (reference sequence). V lost 6 bases and J 7 bases, leaving 18 bases between the germline ends. The CDR3 sequence: CASRNTGMKNEAFF. CDR3 DNA sequence: TGTGCCAGTAGAAACACCGGGATGAAGAATGAAGCTTTCTTT.

This rearrangement joins TRBV6-5 to TRBJ1-5, with D maybe TRBD1 (5 bases). The germline CDR1 and CDR2 sequences are MNHEY and SVGAGI. With 7 bases removed from V and 5 bases from J, the gap between germline ends came to 18 bases. The length of the CDR3 is 15 residues. CDR3: CASKIPDLRDQPQHF. The CDR3 coding sequence is TGTGCCAGCAAGATTCCAGATCTCAGGGATCAGCCCCAGCATTTT.